The 25 T cell receptor beta chains reported below all come from one sample, sequenced in a study of cytomegalovirus exposure and HLA in healthy donors. In the PCR, 60 Vbeta and 13 Jbeta primers were used. Some clones are missing from TCRdb's copy, which holds only in-frame ones; the method was immunoSEQ multiplex PCR. The table lists roughly 220,000 clones, approximately 81% of them singletons. The sequenced sample was PBMCs. These receptors originate from a man between 25 and 39 years old in good health and CMV-seronegative.

V and J are TRBV9 and TRBJ2-7, with 9 bases lining up with TRBD1. Germline-derived CDR1 and CDR2 are SGDLS and YYNGEE. CDR3 size: 16 residues. V was pared by 4 bases and J by 4 bases, with 12 bases of the junction left unmatched. CDR3 in DNA: TGTGCCAGCAGCTCACATTCGGACAGGGGCTCGTACGAGCAGTACTTC. Its protein is CASSSHSDRGSYEQYF.

The chain couples TRBV28 to TRBJ1-4; TRBD1 agrees at 8 bases. Germline CDR1 and CDR2: MDHEN and SYDVKM. The CDR3 spans 13 residues. V shed 6 bases and J 8 bases; nucleotides not matched to a gene: 5. In DNA form, the CDR3 reads TGTGCCAGCAGAGGACAGGGAAGGGAAAAACTGTTTTTT. Its protein is CASRGQGREKLFF.

V is TRBV4-1 and J is TRBJ1-1; D may be TRBD1 (6 bases). V gave up 5 bases and J gave up 6 bases, with 10 bases separating them. This CDR3 has 12 amino acids. Germline lookup yields CDR1 MGHRA and CDR2 YSYEKL. The CDR3 protein is CASSRGTAEAFF. CDR3 bases: TGCGCCAGCAGCAGGGGGACGGCTGAAGCTTTCTTT.

The V and J genes are TRBV21-1 and TRBJ2-7; the table's D call, TRBD1, was not checked against the DNA. TRBV21-1 is marked as a pseudogene. The CDR3 runs 12 residues. CDR3 region: CASSKASYEQYF. DNA of the CDR3: TGTGCCAGCAGCAAGGCTTCCTACGAGCAGTACTTC.

This clone came up a few times. This chain uses TRBV2 with TRBJ1-4, with a tentative D call TRBD1 (5 bases). Germline loops: CDR1 SNHLY, CDR2 FYNNEI. The CDR3 consists of 14 residues. Trimming removed 5 bases at V and 8 bases at J, with 15 bases between. CDR3 sequence reads: CASSPRAANEKLFF. The CDR3 DNA is TGTGCCAGCAGTCCCAGGGCGGCAAACGAAAAACTGTTTTTT.

V usage is TRBV6-1 and J usage is TRBJ2-7; 11 nucleotides align to TRBD1. Germline V lookup: CDR1 MNHNS, CDR2 SASEGT. With V trimmed by 5 bases and J by 6 bases, 3 bases remained unmatched. CDR3 length: 13 residues. The CDR3 coding sequence is TGTGCCAGCAGTTCGGGGACAGGGGGCGAGCAGTACTTC. It translates to CASSSGTGGEQYF.

This chain connects TRBV5-1 to TRBJ2-2, with a weak D call TRBD2 (5 bases). With 4 bases removed from V and 4 bases from J, the gap between germline ends came to 8 bases. Germline-derived CDR1 and CDR2 are SGHRS and YFSETQ. CDR3 size: 13 residues. For the CDR3, the DNA is TGCGCCAGCAGCCCGGCGGGCACCGGGGAGCTGTTTTTT. Amino acids: CASSPAGTGELFF.

This clone came up a few times. The chain uses TRBV7-8 and TRBJ2-1; D is possibly TRBD2 (5 bases). The CDR3 is 16 residues long. CDR1 is SGHVS and CDR2 is FQNEAQ in the germline V gene. V was pared by 5 bases and J by 5 bases, with 19 bases between. The CDR3 region has the DNA TGTGCCAGCAGCCCCCCCCTACTGCGGGCCGACAATGAGCAGTTCTTC. It codes for CASSPPLLRADNEQFF. Supplemented by reference TRBV7-8 and TRBJ2-1, the full variable domain reads GAGVSQSPRYKVAKRGQDVALRCDPISGHVSLFWYQQALGQGPEFLTYFQNEAQLDKSGLPSDRFFAERPEGSVSTLKIQRTQQEDSAVYLCASSPPLLRADNEQFFGPGTRLTVL.

The chain couples TRBV9 to TRBJ2-3, with 7 positions matching TRBD2. With 3 bases clipped from V and 1 base from J, the junction kept 14 bases outside the gene matches. The CDR3 runs 18 residues. Germline V gives CDR1 SGDLS, CDR2 YYNGEE. The CDR3 DNA follows: TGTGCCAGCAGCGGCCGCGGGGGAGCGTACCCTGGCACAGATACGCAGTATTTT. It is translated as CASSGRGGAYPGTDTQYF.

This chain uses TRBV15 with TRBJ1-5; D possibly corresponds to TRBD1 (6 bases). Germline loops: CDR1 LNHNV, CDR2 YYDKDF (reference sequence). CDR3 length equals 14 residues. V lost 6 bases, J lost 5 bases, and 14 bases lay in between. The CDR3 loop is CATRGVNRDQPQHF. The CDR3 bases are TGTGCCACCAGAGGCGTTAACAGGGATCAGCCCCAGCATTTT.

This clone has a handful of counts. The chain uses TRBV5-6 and TRBJ2-7; D gene unclear. The germline V gene has CDR1 SGHDT and CDR2 YYEEEE. The V end was cut by 1 base, the J end by 6 bases, with 14 bases between. This CDR3 has 14 amino acids. CDR3 amino acids: CASSLRAMVAEQYF. The CDR3 coding sequence is TGTGCCAGCAGCTTGCGAGCTATGGTCGCCGAGCAGTACTTC.

This clone was detected once. CDR3 loop: CASSLGDISTDTQYF. CDR3 in DNA: TGTGCCAGCAGCTTAGGCGACATTAGCACAGATACGCAGTATTTT. The chain joins TRBV11-2 to TRBJ2-3; D unclear. Trimming cost V 1 base and J 0 bases, with 8 bases left between them. The CDR3 runs 15 residues. Germline V gene data show CDR1 as SGHAT and CDR2 as FQNNGV.

V usage is TRBV6-1 and J usage is TRBJ2-7, with TRBD1 as a possible D gene (6 bases). The CDR3 contains 13 residues. Trimming removed 6 bases at V and 1 base at J, with 10 bases between. Germline lookup yields CDR1 MNHNS and CDR2 SASEGT. In nucleotides, the CDR3 is TGTGCCAGCAGAAAGGACAGTTCCTACGAGCAGTACTTC. Its translation: CASRKDSSYEQYF.

CDR3: CASTNTWGEIQYF. DNA for the CDR3: TGTGCCAGCACCAATACCTGGGGGGAAATTCAGTACTTC. The chain combines TRBV6-1 with TRBJ2-4; TRBD2 is a possible D gene (6 bases). CDR3 size: 13 residues. Germline V gene data show CDR1 as MNHNS and CDR2 as SASEGT. V lost 7 bases, J lost 10 bases, and 17 bases lay in between.

V and J are TRBV5-1 and TRBJ1-2, with 8 bases aligning to TRBD1. The CDR3 length is 15 residues. The germline V gene has CDR1 SGHRS and CDR2 YFSETQ. V lost 0 bases to trimming and J lost 5 bases; unmatched junction nucleotides: 6. CDR3 coding DNA: TGCGCCAGCAGCTTGGCCTTGGACAGGGTGTATGGCTACACCTTC. It encodes CASSLALDRVYGYTF. The entire variable domain, with the rest obtained from reference TRBV5-1 and TRBJ1-2, is as follows: KAGVTQTPRYLIKTRGQQVTLSCSPISGHRSVSWYQQTPGQGLQFLFEYFSETQRNKGNFPGRFSGRQFSNSRSEMNVSTLELGDSALYLCASSLALDRVYGYTFGSGTRLTVV.

This clone has only one observation. The CDR3 nucleotides are TGTGCCACCACAGGAGATTGGAATGAAAAACTGTTTTTT. Protein product: CATTGDWNEKLFF. The chain carries TRBV19 and TRBJ1-4; D possibly corresponds to TRBD1 (5 bases). Germline V gene sequence: CDR1 LNHDA, CDR2 SQIVND (reference sequence). V lost 10 bases and J lost 5, with 14 bases in between. The CDR3 sequence is 13 residues long.

This chain joins TRBV4-1 and TRBJ2-3; TRBD1 agrees at 8 bases. The V gene's germline CDR1 is MGHRA and CDR2 YSYEKL. The trim removed 4 bases at V and 3 bases at J, leaving 12 bases unmatched. This CDR3 is 17 amino acids long. The CDR3 is CASSRSGGDFATDTQYF. In DNA form, the CDR3 reads TGCGCCAGCAGCCGCTCAGGGGGCGACTTTGCAACAGATACGCAGTATTTT.

Comments on this clone: The sample has other DNA sequences that encode this CDR3 too. The CDR3 protein is CASSGQGNSPLHF. CDR3 nucleotide sequence: TGTGCCAGCAGCGGACAGGGGAACTCACCCCTCCACTTT. The chain combines TRBV6-1 with TRBJ1-6, with 9 bases lining up with TRBD1. The CDR3 has 13 amino acids. J was trimmed by 10 bases and V by 6 bases; bases with no gene match: 4. The germline V gene encodes CDR1 MNHNS and CDR2 SASEGT.

This chain joins TRBV4-1 and TRBJ1-1; D gene unclear. CDR3 length equals 13 residues. Per the germline V gene, CDR1 is MGHRA and CDR2 is YSYEKL. With 2 bases removed from V and 1 base from J, the gap between germline ends came to 5 bases. The CDR3 region is CASSQSGNTEAFF. The CDR3 DNA follows: TGCGCCAGCAGCCAATCAGGGAACACTGAAGCTTTCTTT.

The chain has TRBV11-2 and TRBJ2-3; 10 bases align to TRBD1. Unmatched junction bases numbered 9, after V lost 5 bases and J lost 4 bases. The germline gives CDR1 SGHAT, CDR2 FQNNGV. The CDR3 covers 16 residues. The chain's CDR3 is CASSARTGGPADTQYF. The CDR3 nucleotides are TGTGCCAGCAGCGCAAGGACAGGGGGTCCGGCAGATACGCAGTATTTT.

The V and J genes are TRBV6-4 and TRBJ2-7; TRBD2 matches 11 bases. Per germline, CDR1 MRHNA and CDR2 SNTAGT. This CDR3 is built from 17 residues. V lost 6 bases, J lost 6 bases, and 16 bases stayed unmatched. The CDR3 reads CASRTDYSGGDPVEQYF. In DNA, the CDR3 is TGTGCCAGCAGAACTGACTATAGCGGGGGGGACCCAGTCGAGCAGTACTTC.

The sample holds one count of this clone. The CDR3 loop reads CASSLQGTDTQYF. CDR3 nucleotide sequence: TGTGCCAGCAGCTTACAGGGGACAGATACGCAGTATTTT. The chain joins TRBV5-4 to TRBJ2-3; 7 bases agree with TRBD1. The CDR3 loop spans 13 amino acids. Germline CDR1 SGHNT, CDR2 YYREEE (reference sequence). The V and J ends lost 2 bases and 3 bases, in that order; junction bases with no gene match: 0.

The genes are TRBV6-5 and TRBJ2-7; a weak D match, TRBD2 (6 bases). V lost 4 bases and J lost 0, with 13 bases in between. CDR1 is MNHEY and CDR2 is SVGAGI in the germline V gene. The length of the CDR3 is 15 residues. CDR3 amino acids: CASSSGRSSSYEQYF. The DNA for the CDR3 is TGTGCCAGCAGTTCGGGGAGGTCAAGCTCCTACGAGCAGTACTTC.

This rearrangement joins TRBV7-8 to TRBJ1-5; D is ambiguous. Germline lookup yields CDR1 SGHVS and CDR2 FQNEAQ. CDR3 length: 16 amino acids. V was pared by 1 base and J by 2 bases, with 12 bases between. CDR3 sequence: CASSLGVGGGNQPQHF. The CDR3 DNA reads TGTGCCAGCAGCTTAGGGGTAGGAGGAGGCAATCAGCCCCAGCATTTT.

J is TRBJ1-3 and V is TRBV28; possible D gene TRBD1, 5 bases. The CDR3 sequence is 14 residues long. Germline V gene lookup returns CDR1 MDHEN and CDR2 SYDVKM. In DNA, the CDR3 is TGTGCTACCGGGGGGGTAGCCTCTGGAAACACCATATATTTT. This codes for CATGGVASGNTIYF.